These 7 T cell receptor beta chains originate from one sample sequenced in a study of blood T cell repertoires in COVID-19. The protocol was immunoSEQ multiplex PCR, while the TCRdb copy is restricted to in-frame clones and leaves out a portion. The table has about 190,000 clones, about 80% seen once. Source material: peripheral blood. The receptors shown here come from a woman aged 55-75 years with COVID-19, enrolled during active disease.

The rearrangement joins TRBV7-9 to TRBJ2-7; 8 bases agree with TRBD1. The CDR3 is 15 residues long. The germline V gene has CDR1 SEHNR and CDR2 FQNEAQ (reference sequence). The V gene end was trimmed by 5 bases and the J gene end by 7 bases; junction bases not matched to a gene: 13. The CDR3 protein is CASSPGQGFFQEQYF. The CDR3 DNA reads TGTGCCAGCAGCCCCGGACAGGGTTTCTTCCAGGAGCAGTACTTC. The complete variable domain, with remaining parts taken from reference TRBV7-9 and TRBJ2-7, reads DTGVSQNPRHKITKRGQNVTFRCDPISEHNRLYWYRQTLGQGPEFLTYFQNEAQLEKSRLLSDRFSAERPKGSFSTLEIQRTEQGDSAMYLCASSPGQGFFQEQYFGPGTRLTVT.

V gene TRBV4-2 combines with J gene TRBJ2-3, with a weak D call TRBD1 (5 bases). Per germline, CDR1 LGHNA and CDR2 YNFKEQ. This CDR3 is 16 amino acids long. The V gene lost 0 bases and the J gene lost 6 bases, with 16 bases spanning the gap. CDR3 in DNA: TGTGCCAGCAGCCAAGAGTTGTCCGGATCAGGGGATACGCAGTATTTT. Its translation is CASSQELSGSGDTQYF.

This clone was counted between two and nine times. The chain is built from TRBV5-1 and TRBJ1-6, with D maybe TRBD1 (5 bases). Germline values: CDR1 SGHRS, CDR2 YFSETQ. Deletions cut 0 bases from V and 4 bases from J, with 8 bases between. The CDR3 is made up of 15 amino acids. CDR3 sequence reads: CASSLVGQYNSPLHF. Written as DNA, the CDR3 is TGCGCCAGCAGCTTGGTGGGGCAGTATAATTCACCCCTCCACTTT.

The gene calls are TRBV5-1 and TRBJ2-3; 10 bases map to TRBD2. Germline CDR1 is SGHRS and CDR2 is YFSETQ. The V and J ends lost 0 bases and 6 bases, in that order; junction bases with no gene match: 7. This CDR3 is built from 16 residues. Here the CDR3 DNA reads TGCGCCAGCAGCTTGGCCGGAGCGGGAGGGCTGGATACGCAGTATTTT. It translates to CASSLAGAGGLDTQYF. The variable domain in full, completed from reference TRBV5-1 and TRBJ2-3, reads KAGVTQTPRYLIKTRGQQVTLSCSPISGHRSVSWYQQTPGQGLQFLFEYFSETQRNKGNFPGRFSGRQFSNSRSEMNVSTLELGDSALYLCASSLAGAGGLDTQYFGPGTRLTVL.

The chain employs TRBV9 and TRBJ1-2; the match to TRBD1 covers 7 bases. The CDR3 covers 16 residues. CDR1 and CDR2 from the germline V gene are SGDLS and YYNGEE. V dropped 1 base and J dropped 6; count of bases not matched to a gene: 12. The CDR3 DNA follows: TGTGCCAGCAGCGTAACCCCGACAGGGATTTTGAATGGCTACACCTTC. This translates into CASSVTPTGILNGYTF.

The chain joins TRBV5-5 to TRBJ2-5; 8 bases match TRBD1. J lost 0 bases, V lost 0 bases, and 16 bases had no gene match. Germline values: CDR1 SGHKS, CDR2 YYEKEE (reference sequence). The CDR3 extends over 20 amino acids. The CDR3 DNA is TGTGCCAGCAGCTTGGCTCGGCAGGGGGCACTAACCGGACACCAAGAGACCCAGTACTTC. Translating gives CASSLARQGALTGHQETQYF. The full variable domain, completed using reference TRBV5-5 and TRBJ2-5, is DAGVTQSPTHLIKTRGQQVTLRCSPISGHKSVSWYQQVLGQGPQFIFQYYEKEERGRGNFPDRFSARQFPNYSSELNVNALLLGDSALYLCASSLARQGALTGHQETQYFGPGTRLLVL.

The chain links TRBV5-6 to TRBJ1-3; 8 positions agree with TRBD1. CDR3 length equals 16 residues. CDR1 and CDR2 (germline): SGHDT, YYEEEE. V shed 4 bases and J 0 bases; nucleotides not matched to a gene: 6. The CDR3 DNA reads TGTGCCAGCAGCGGGGCCGGGACAGGCTCTGGAAACACCATATATTTT. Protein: CASSGAGTGSGNTIYF.